This T cell receptor (beta chain) derives from a study of blood T cells in healthy people across ages. Overall study findings and caveats: The study found more naive CD4+ cells and higher diversity in long-lived than aged donors. Among T cells, TCR beta diversity per million cells dropped roughly linearly as age rose. CMV infection status of these donors was not known.

This clonotype occurred many times. Its antigen is undetermined. This CDR3 has 14 amino acids. Germline V gene data show CDR1 as SGHTA and CDR2 as FQGNSA. With a J-beta primer mix and a sample-barcoded 5' primer, a second PCR ran about 7 to 12 cycles. From the 5' RACE reads, TCRdb called clonotypes with MiXCR, one entry per CDR3 protein. The data contain over 550,000 distinct CDR3 sequences, about 30% of them singletons. Sequencing was performed on blood. The TCR comes from a woman older than 75 in good health. V usage is TRBV7-2 and J usage is TRBJ2-7; D not resolved. The last part of the DNA fits TRBJ2-5 better; the J call may be wrong. The CDR3 sequence: CASSPQSAVETQYF. CDR3 nucleotide sequence: TGTGCCAGCAGCCCCCAATCAGCTGTAGAGACCCAGTACTTC.